A selection of T cell receptor beta chains follows, all from one sample in a study of blood T cell repertoires in COVID-19. The repertoire was sequenced with immunoSEQ multiplex PCR; TCRdb's copy has only in-frame clones and lacks some. The repertoire holds some 260,000 clones, with approximately 88% as singletons. Sequencing was performed on peripheral blood. The receptors originated from a woman in her thirties with acute or convalescent COVID-19. Both conserved end residues are part of each CDR3. Each record gives: J gene, V gene, D gene, clone size, CDR3 DNA, CDR3 protein. A D gene is named only where the DNA matches it firmly. The size of a clone is reported for some rows only, either as once, few or many, or as a class for expanded clones.

j_gene: TRBJ1-1; v_gene: TRBV30; d_gene: -; abundance: -; CDR3nt: TGTGCCTGGACCGCTGACATACCTAACACTGAAGCTTTCTTT; CDR3aa: CAWTADIPNTEAFF
j_gene: TRBJ1-2; v_gene: TRBV27; d_gene: -; abundance: -; CDR3nt: TGTGCCAGCAGTTTATCGATCAGGGCGGACTATGGCTACACCTTC; CDR3aa: CASSLSIRADYGYTF
j_gene: TRBJ2-2; v_gene: TRBV11-3; d_gene: TRBD2; abundance: -; CDR3nt: TGTGCCAGCAGCCCTAGCGGGAGTGTCACCGGGGAGCTGTTTTTT; CDR3aa: CASSPSGSVTGELFF
j_gene: TRBJ1-5; v_gene: TRBV6-2/TRBV6-3; d_gene: TRBD1; abundance: -; CDR3nt: TGTGCCAGCAGTTCCCTGACAGGGGGCGGTTTTAGCAATCAGCCCCAGCATTTT; CDR3aa: CASSSLTGGGFSNQPQHF
j_gene: TRBJ2-2; v_gene: TRBV25-1; d_gene: TRBD2; abundance: -; CDR3nt: TGTGCCAGCACAACTAGCGGGAGACGGGGGGAGCTGTTTTTT; CDR3aa: CASTTSGRRGELFF
j_gene: TRBJ1-1; v_gene: TRBV19; d_gene: -; abundance: -; CDR3nt: TGTGCCAGTAGACTAAGGCAGAGCATGAACACTGAAGCTTTCTTT; CDR3aa: CASRLRQSMNTEAFF
j_gene: TRBJ1-5; v_gene: TRBV19; d_gene: -; abundance: -; CDR3nt: TGTGCCAGTACCTTAATTTTGGGGGCTCGGCAGCCCCAGCATTTT; CDR3aa: CASTLILGARQPQHF
j_gene: TRBJ2-1; v_gene: TRBV19; d_gene: -; abundance: -; CDR3nt: TGTGCCAGTAGTACGCCCCCCCAGAAGTATGAGCAGTTCTTC; CDR3aa: CASSTPPQKYEQFF
j_gene: TRBJ2-7; v_gene: TRBV30; d_gene: TRBD1; abundance: once; CDR3nt: TGTGCCTGGACCACCGAGGACAGGGGGTTCCCTTACGAGCAGTACTTC; CDR3aa: CAWTTEDRGFPYEQYF
j_gene: TRBJ1-2; v_gene: TRBV5-1; d_gene: TRBD1; abundance: -; CDR3nt: TGCGCCAGCAGCCCGGGGACAGAACTCGGCTACACCTTC; CDR3aa: CASSPGTELGYTF
j_gene: TRBJ1-2; v_gene: TRBV7-2; d_gene: TRBD1; abundance: -; CDR3nt: TGTGCCAGCAGCTCACAGGGGAACTATGGCTACACCTTC; CDR3aa: CASSSQGNYGYTF
j_gene: TRBJ2-3; v_gene: TRBV7-2; d_gene: -; abundance: once; CDR3nt: TGTGCCAGCAGCCCCTCGCCAATCCTAACAGATACGCAGTATTTT; CDR3aa: CASSPSPILTDTQYF
j_gene: TRBJ2-5; v_gene: TRBV15; d_gene: -; abundance: -; CDR3nt: TGTGCCACCAGCAGAGAGCGGCAGGGACTCCAAGAGACCCAGTACTTC; CDR3aa: CATSRERQGLQETQYF
j_gene: TRBJ1-1; v_gene: TRBV3-1/TRBV3-2; d_gene: -; abundance: -; CDR3nt: TGTGCCAGCAGCCAAGACCCGGGGGGTAACACTGAAGCTTTCTTT; CDR3aa: CASSQDPGGNTEAFF
j_gene: TRBJ2-7; v_gene: TRBV7-9; d_gene: -; abundance: -; CDR3nt: TGTGCCAGCAGCGAATCACAGGGCTACGAGCAGTACTTC; CDR3aa: CASSESQGYEQYF
j_gene: TRBJ1-5; v_gene: TRBV3-1/TRBV3-2; d_gene: -; abundance: -; CDR3nt: TGTGCCAGCAGCCAAGAGCTTAGAGGTAATCATCAGCCCCAGCATTTT; CDR3aa: CASSQELRGNHQPQHF
j_gene: TRBJ1-5; v_gene: TRBV10-2; d_gene: TRBD1; abundance: -; CDR3nt: TGCGCCAGCAGGGCCGGGACAGTGAGCAATCAGCCCCAGCATTTT; CDR3aa: CASRAGTVSNQPQHF
j_gene: TRBJ1-1; v_gene: TRBV7-8; d_gene: -; abundance: -; CDR3nt: TGTGCCAGCAGCTCTACGTCCGGGAACACTGAAGCTTTCTTT; CDR3aa: CASSSTSGNTEAFF
j_gene: TRBJ1-1; v_gene: TRBV15; d_gene: TRBD1; abundance: -; CDR3nt: TGTGCCACCAGCATGGACAGGGGGCGAACTGAAGCTTTCTTT; CDR3aa: CATSMDRGRTEAFF
j_gene: TRBJ2-3; v_gene: TRBV9; d_gene: TRBD2; abundance: -; CDR3nt: TGTGCCAGCAGCGTAGTTTCGAGCGGGATAGCTAGCACAGATACGCAGTATTTT; CDR3aa: CASSVVSSGIASTDTQYF
j_gene: TRBJ2-1; v_gene: TRBV30; d_gene: -; abundance: -; CDR3nt: TGTGCCTGGAGTGCAGGACTACAAGGTGAGCAGTTCTTC; CDR3aa: CAWSAGLQGEQFF
j_gene: TRBJ2-7; v_gene: TRBV6-6; d_gene: -; abundance: once; CDR3nt: TGTGCCAGCAGTTACCCGTCCGAGCAGTACTTC; CDR3aa: CASSYPSEQYF
j_gene: TRBJ2-1; v_gene: TRBV2; d_gene: TRBD2; abundance: -; CDR3nt: TGTGCCAGCATTAATAGACTAGCGGGAGACTACAATGAGCAGTTCTTC; CDR3aa: CASINRLAGDYNEQFF
j_gene: TRBJ2-7; v_gene: TRBV7-8; d_gene: -; abundance: -; CDR3nt: TGTGCCAGCAGCTTATCCAGGGTCCCAACCTACGAGCAGTACTTC; CDR3aa: CASSLSRVPTYEQYF
j_gene: TRBJ2-2; v_gene: TRBV6-5; d_gene: -; abundance: -; CDR3nt: TGTGCCAGCAGTTACCATAGCGTTGGGAACACCGGGGAGCTGTTTTTT; CDR3aa: CASSYHSVGNTGELFF
j_gene: TRBJ2-5; v_gene: TRBV11-1; d_gene: -; abundance: -; CDR3nt: TGTGCCAGCAGCTTCCGTCCGGGACACGGGGAAGAGACCCAGTACTTC; CDR3aa: CASSFRPGHGEETQYF
j_gene: TRBJ2-1; v_gene: TRBV5-6; d_gene: -; abundance: -; CDR3nt: TGTGCCAGCAGCTTGGCCCAGAGGCCCTCTAGAAGAGGTAATGAGCAGTTCTTC; CDR3aa: CASSLAQRPSRRGNEQFF
j_gene: TRBJ2-3; v_gene: TRBV7-2; d_gene: TRBD2; abundance: -; CDR3nt: TGTGCCAGCAGCTTACCTAGCGGGAGGGCAGATACGCAGTATTTT; CDR3aa: CASSLPSGRADTQYF
j_gene: TRBJ2-7; v_gene: TRBV5-4; d_gene: -; abundance: -; CDR3nt: TGTGCCAGCAGCCCCGGGGGACAGACCTACGAGCAGTACTTC; CDR3aa: CASSPGGQTYEQYF
j_gene: TRBJ1-5; v_gene: TRBV6-1; d_gene: -; abundance: once; CDR3nt: TGTGCCAGCAGTGACACGGGACTCAGCAATCAGCCCCAGCATTTT; CDR3aa: CASSDTGLSNQPQHF
j_gene: TRBJ2-7; v_gene: TRBV7-2; d_gene: TRBD1; abundance: -; CDR3nt: TGTGCCAGCAGCCATACAGGGGGCATCTACGAGCAGTACTTC; CDR3aa: CASSHTGGIYEQYF
j_gene: TRBJ1-1; v_gene: TRBV2; d_gene: -; abundance: -; CDR3nt: TGTGCCAGCAGTGACGGGACACTCAACACTGAAGCTTTCTTT; CDR3aa: CASSDGTLNTEAFF
j_gene: TRBJ2-7; v_gene: TRBV6-2/TRBV6-3; d_gene: TRBD2; abundance: -; CDR3nt: TGTGCCAGCAGTTGGAGACTAGCGGGAGACTACGAGCAGTACTTC; CDR3aa: CASSWRLAGDYEQYF
j_gene: TRBJ2-7; v_gene: TRBV6-2/TRBV6-3; d_gene: -; abundance: -; CDR3nt: TGTGCCAGCAGTTACGTCTGGGGCCTATCCTACGAGCAGTACTTC; CDR3aa: CASSYVWGLSYEQYF
j_gene: TRBJ2-7; v_gene: TRBV19; d_gene: -; abundance: -; CDR3nt: TGTGCCAGTAGTATAGTGGGCGCCAGGGGTAGTGGGGAGCAGTACTTC; CDR3aa: CASSIVGARGSGEQYF
j_gene: TRBJ1-4; v_gene: TRBV3-1/TRBV3-2; d_gene: -; abundance: -; CDR3nt: TGTGCCAGCAGCCTCACAGGTGCAACTAATGAAAAACTGTTTTTT; CDR3aa: CASSLTGATNEKLFF
j_gene: TRBJ2-2; v_gene: TRBV12-3/TRBV12-4; d_gene: -; abundance: -; CDR3nt: TGTGCCAGCAGTCCTGCTAGCGCCGGGGAGCTGTTTTTT; CDR3aa: CASSPASAGELFF
j_gene: TRBJ2-7; v_gene: TRBV5-1; d_gene: TRBD2; abundance: -; CDR3nt: TGCGCCAGCAGCCCGGGACTAGCCGAGCAGTACTTC; CDR3aa: CASSPGLAEQYF
j_gene: TRBJ2-5; v_gene: TRBV7-6; d_gene: TRBD1; abundance: -; CDR3nt: TGTGCCAGCAGCCCCGTTAGGGGGCCACAAGAGACCCAGTACTTC; CDR3aa: CASSPVRGPQETQYF
j_gene: TRBJ2-1; v_gene: TRBV11-2; d_gene: -; abundance: -; CDR3nt: TGTGCCAGCAGCTCCATAGTCTATGAGCAGTTCTTC; CDR3aa: CASSSIVYEQFF
j_gene: TRBJ2-2; v_gene: TRBV7-3; d_gene: -; abundance: -; CDR3nt: TGTGCCAGCAGCTTACCCCGTGGGGCGGACATAGCCGGGGAGCTGTTTTTT; CDR3aa: CASSLPRGADIAGELFF
j_gene: TRBJ1-2; v_gene: TRBV19; d_gene: -; abundance: -; CDR3nt: TGTGCCAGTAGTCGGACTCTAGGGAGCTATGGCTACACCTTC; CDR3aa: CASSRTLGSYGYTF
j_gene: TRBJ2-5; v_gene: TRBV5-4; d_gene: TRBD1; abundance: -; CDR3nt: TGTGCCAGCAGCCCTGGGACAGGTTCTGCTTTAGAGACCCAGTACTTC; CDR3aa: CASSPGTGSALETQYF
j_gene: TRBJ2-7; v_gene: TRBV2; d_gene: TRBD1; abundance: -; CDR3nt: TGTGCCAGCAGTGGAATGTTGGGACAGGTATCCTACGAGCAGTACTTC; CDR3aa: CASSGMLGQVSYEQYF
j_gene: TRBJ2-7; v_gene: TRBV10-2; d_gene: TRBD2; abundance: -; CDR3nt: TGCGCCAGCAACCTAGCGGGGGCCTACGAGCAGTACTTC; CDR3aa: CASNLAGAYEQYF
j_gene: TRBJ2-7; v_gene: TRBV6-5; d_gene: TRBD1; abundance: -; CDR3nt: TGTGCCAGCAGTTACCCAGGGGGCTACGAGCAGTACTTC; CDR3aa: CASSYPGGYEQYF
j_gene: TRBJ2-1; v_gene: TRBV11-3; d_gene: -; abundance: -; CDR3nt: TGTGCCAGCAGCTCGGTCTACAATGAGCAGTTCTTC; CDR3aa: CASSSVYNEQFF
j_gene: TRBJ2-1; v_gene: TRBV24-1; d_gene: -; abundance: -; CDR3nt: TGTGCCACCAGTGATGGCAGCTCCTACAATGAGCAGTTCTTC; CDR3aa: CATSDGSSYNEQFF
j_gene: TRBJ1-2; v_gene: TRBV7-2; d_gene: TRBD1; abundance: few; CDR3nt: TGTGCCAGCAGCTTATTACAGGGGTATGGCTACACCTTC; CDR3aa: CASSLLQGYGYTF
j_gene: TRBJ2-6; v_gene: TRBV19; d_gene: -; abundance: -; CDR3nt: TGTGCCAGTAGTCGACAAGAGGCCAACGTCCTGACTTTC; CDR3aa: CASSRQEANVLTF
j_gene: TRBJ1-1; v_gene: TRBV9; d_gene: -; abundance: -; CDR3nt: TGTGCCAGCAGCGTGACAGGTCAAGGAACTGAAGCTTTCTTT; CDR3aa: CASSVTGQGTEAFF
j_gene: TRBJ1-5; v_gene: TRBV7-2; d_gene: TRBD1; abundance: -; CDR3nt: TGTGCCAGCAGACGAACCACAGGGGGCGCTCTTAGCAATCAGCCCCAGCATTTT; CDR3aa: CASRRTTGGALSNQPQHF
j_gene: TRBJ1-4; v_gene: TRBV6-2/TRBV6-3; d_gene: -; abundance: -; CDR3nt: TGTGCCAGCAGCCTCATCCCGGGCCGCGGGTACGAAAAACTGTTTTTT; CDR3aa: CASSLIPGRGYEKLFF
j_gene: TRBJ1-5; v_gene: TRBV19; d_gene: -; abundance: -; CDR3nt: TGTGCCAGTAGTATCAGAGACTATAGCAATCAGCCCCAGCATTTT; CDR3aa: CASSIRDYSNQPQHF
j_gene: TRBJ1-2; v_gene: TRBV19; d_gene: TRBD1; abundance: -; CDR3nt: TGTGCCAGTAGTGGCGGGACAGGGTCTTTGGGAGCGGGCTACACCTTC; CDR3aa: CASSGGTGSLGAGYTF
j_gene: TRBJ2-4; v_gene: TRBV6-5; d_gene: -; abundance: -; CDR3nt: TGTGCCAGCAGGAACATAGGACTAGCCAAAAACATTCAGTACTTC; CDR3aa: CASRNIGLAKNIQYF
j_gene: TRBJ2-7; v_gene: TRBV11-2; d_gene: TRBD2; abundance: -; CDR3nt: TGTGCCAGCAGCTTAGGCCTAGCGGGAGGTCGGTACTTC; CDR3aa: CASSLGLAGGRYF